Below, 5 T cell receptor beta chains from the same sample are listed, as sequenced in a study of T cell changes during pregnancy in multiple sclerosis. Produced via immunoSEQ multiplex PCR; TCRdb's table is partial and in-frame only. The sample records 50,000 to 65,000 clones, about nine tenths being singletons. This specimen was peripheral blood, taken in the third trimester of pregnancy. The receptors stem from a female donor in good health, enrolled as a control in a pregnancy study.

The rearrangement links TRBV7-9 to TRBJ2-2; the match to TRBD1 covers 7 bases. The CDR3 is made up of 17 amino acids. With 8 bases clipped from V and 4 bases from J, the junction kept 16 bases outside the gene matches. CDR1 is SEHNR and CDR2 is FQNEAQ in the germline V gene (reference sequence). CDR3 coding DNA: TGTGCCAGCCGCCACCCAACAGGGGTCTCGCGCACCGGGGAGCTGTTTTTT. Its translation: CASRHPTGVSRTGELFF.

Here the CDR3 DNA reads TGTGCCACCACTCCACGGGTAGCGGGGGGGCTCGTCTACAATGAGCAGTTCTTC. It is translated as CATTPRVAGGLVYNEQFF. The genes are TRBV15 and TRBJ2-1; 11 positions match TRBD2. The germline CDR1 and CDR2 sequences are LNHNV and YYDKDF (reference sequence). The CDR3 runs 18 residues. The junction had 14 bases not matched to a gene; V was cut back by 7 bases and J by 3 bases.

The chain recombines TRBV7-2 with TRBJ2-3; 10 bases match TRBD2. Germline CDR1 reads SGHTA; CDR2 reads FQGNSA. The CDR3 is made up of 16 amino acids. J gave up 2 bases and V 1 base, and 3 bases lay outside the gene matches. The DNA of the CDR3 is TGTGCCAGCAGCTTAGAAGCGGGGGGGCCCACAGATACGCAGTATTTT. This sequence encodes CASSLEAGGPTDTQYF.

The chain combines TRBV29-1 with TRBJ1-4, with 10 bases matching TRBD1. Trimming at V came to 5 bases and at J to 7 bases, leaving 10 bases not matched to a gene. Germline V gene sequence: CDR1 SQVTM, CDR2 ANQGSEA. The CDR3 runs to 15 residues. CDR3 region: CSVLTLRDRGEKLFF. The CDR3 DNA follows: TGCAGCGTTCTTACCCTCCGGGACAGGGGTGAAAAACTGTTTTTT.

The chain links TRBV7-2 to TRBJ1-4; 7 bases line up with TRBD1. CDR3 size: 14 residues. The trim removed 6 bases at V and 7 bases at J, leaving 8 bases unmatched. Germline values: CDR1 SGHTA, CDR2 FQGNSA. The CDR3 is CASSSGTAIEKLFF. CDR3 nucleotide sequence: TGTGCCAGCAGTTCCGGGACAGCGATTGAAAAACTGTTTTTT.